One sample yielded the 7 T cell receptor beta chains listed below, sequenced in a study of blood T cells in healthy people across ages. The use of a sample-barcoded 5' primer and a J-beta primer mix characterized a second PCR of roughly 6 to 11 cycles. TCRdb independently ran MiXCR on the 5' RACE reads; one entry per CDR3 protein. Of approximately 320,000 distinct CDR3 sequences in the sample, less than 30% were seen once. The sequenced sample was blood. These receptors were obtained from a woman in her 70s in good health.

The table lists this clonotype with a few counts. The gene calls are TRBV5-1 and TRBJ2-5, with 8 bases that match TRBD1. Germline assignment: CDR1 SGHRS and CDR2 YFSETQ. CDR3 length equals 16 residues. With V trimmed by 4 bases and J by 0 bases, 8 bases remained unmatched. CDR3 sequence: CASSPAGGSYQETQYF. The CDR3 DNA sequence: TGCGCCAGCAGCCCCGCAGGGGGCTCGTACCAAGAGACCCAGTACTTC.

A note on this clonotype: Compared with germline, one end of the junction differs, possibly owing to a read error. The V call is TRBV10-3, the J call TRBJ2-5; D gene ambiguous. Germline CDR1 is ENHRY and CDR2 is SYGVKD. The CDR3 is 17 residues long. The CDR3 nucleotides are TGTGTCATCAGTGAGCAAGGCTCGACTCCCCGACAAGAGACCCAGTACTTC. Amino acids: CVISEQGSTPRQETQYF.

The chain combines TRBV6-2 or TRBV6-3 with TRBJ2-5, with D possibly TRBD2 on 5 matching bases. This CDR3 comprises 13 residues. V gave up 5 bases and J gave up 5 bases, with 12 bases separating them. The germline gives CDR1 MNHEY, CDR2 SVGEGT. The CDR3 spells CASSDRTGETQYF. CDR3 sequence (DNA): TGTGCCAGCAGTGACCGGACGGGGGAGACCCAGTACTTC.

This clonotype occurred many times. This CDR3 reads CASSLGPTGENIQYF. CDR3 bases: TGCGCCAGCAGCTTGGGACCGACAGGGGAAAACATTCAGTACTTC. The chain employs TRBV5-1 and TRBJ2-4; 8 bases agree with TRBD1. The CDR3 has 15 residues. Germline loops: CDR1 SGHRS, CDR2 YFSETQ. With 0 bases clipped from V and 5 bases from J, the junction kept 4 bases outside the gene matches.

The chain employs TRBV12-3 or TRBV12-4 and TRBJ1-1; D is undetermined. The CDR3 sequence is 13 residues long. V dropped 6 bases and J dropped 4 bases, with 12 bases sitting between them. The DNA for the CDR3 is TGTGCCAGCAGCAACCTCGCCGGCACTGAAGCTTTCTTT. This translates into CASSNLAGTEAFF.

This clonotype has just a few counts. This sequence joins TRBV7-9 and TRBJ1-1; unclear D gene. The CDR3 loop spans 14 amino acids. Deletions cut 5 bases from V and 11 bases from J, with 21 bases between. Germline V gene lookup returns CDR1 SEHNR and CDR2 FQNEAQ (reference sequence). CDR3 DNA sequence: TGTGCCAGCAGCCTACAAGACCTTCAGCACTTTGCTTTCTTT. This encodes CASSLQDLQHFAFF.

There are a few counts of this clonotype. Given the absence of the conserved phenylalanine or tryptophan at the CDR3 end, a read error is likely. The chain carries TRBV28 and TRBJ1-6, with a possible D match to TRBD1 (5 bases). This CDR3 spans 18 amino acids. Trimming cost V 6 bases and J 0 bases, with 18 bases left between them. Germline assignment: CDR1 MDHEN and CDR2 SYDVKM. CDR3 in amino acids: CASSQISGSSSYNSPLHL. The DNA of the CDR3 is TGTGCCAGCAGCCAAATCTCAGGGTCAAGCTCCTATAATTCACCCCTCCACTTG.